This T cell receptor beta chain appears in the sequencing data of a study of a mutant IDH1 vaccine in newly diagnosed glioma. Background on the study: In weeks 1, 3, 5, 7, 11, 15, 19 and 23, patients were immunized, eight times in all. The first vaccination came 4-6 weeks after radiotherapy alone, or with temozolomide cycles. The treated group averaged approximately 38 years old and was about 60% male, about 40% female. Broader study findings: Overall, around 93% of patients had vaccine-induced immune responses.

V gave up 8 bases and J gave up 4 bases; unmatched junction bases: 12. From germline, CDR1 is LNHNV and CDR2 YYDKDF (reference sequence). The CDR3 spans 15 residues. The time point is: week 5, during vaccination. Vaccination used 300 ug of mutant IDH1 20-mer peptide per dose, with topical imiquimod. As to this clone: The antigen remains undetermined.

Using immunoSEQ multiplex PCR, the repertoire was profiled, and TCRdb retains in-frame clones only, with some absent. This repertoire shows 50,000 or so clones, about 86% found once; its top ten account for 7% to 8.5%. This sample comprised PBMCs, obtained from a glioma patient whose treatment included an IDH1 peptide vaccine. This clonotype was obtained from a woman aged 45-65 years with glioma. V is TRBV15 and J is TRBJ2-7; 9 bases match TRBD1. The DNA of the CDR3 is TGTGCCACCGGGGGACAGGGCTTGAGTTCTTACGAGCAGTACTTC. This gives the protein CATGGQGLSSYEQYF.